This T cell receptor (beta chain) stems from a study of identical twins' blood T cells. The CDR3 runs to 17 residues. V lost 1 base and J 6 bases, leaving 18 bases between the germline ends. Germline CDR1 SGHVS, CDR2 FNYEAQ. Six healthy women, forming three identical twin pairs, donated samples. Sample barcodes were added at both library ends during cDNA synthesis. How the authors handled the data: Each donor had about 90,000 to nearly 550,000 clonotypes. TCRdb processed the 5' RACE reads anew with MiXCR; each CDR3 protein has one entry. The V and J calls were not made by the authors but by TCRdb's processing. Among 350,000 to 450,000 distinct CDR3 sequences listed, about 28% were seen once. Study-wide results and limits: Shared environment remains a possible cause of twin similarity.

To note about this clonotype: The antigen remains unidentified.

This sequence joins TRBV7-6 and TRBJ2-2; D perhaps matches TRBD2 (6 bases). The sequenced sample consisted of PBMCs. This receptor was taken from a woman aged 18 to 49 in good health. This chain's CDR3 is CASSLGAGKTLSGELFF. The CDR3 DNA is TGTGCCAGCAGCTTAGGGGCGGGAAAAACTTTATCCGGGGAGCTGTTTTTT.